What follows are 27 T cell receptor beta chains derived from one specimen sequenced in a study of blood T cells in healthy people across ages (dated by TCRdb to 2013 to 2016). The library was obtained by 5' RACE. Instrument on record: Illumina HiSeq 2500. A second roughly 7 to 11 cycle PCR used a sample-barcoded 5' primer and a J-beta primer mix. TCRdb ran its own pipeline on the public reads, namely fastp trimming at Q25 and MiXCR clone calling, and kept in-frame beta chains. A single entry per CDR3 protein holds the most common genes and DNA from its merged rows. In all, the sample holds fewer than 1.5 million distinct CDR3 sequences, and 42% of those were seen once. Together, the top ten hold roughly 7.9% of the sample. The sequenced sample consisted of blood. These receptors were taken from a woman aged 18-29 years in good health.

This clonotype was seen a few times. The rearrangement uses TRBV28 and TRBJ1-1; tentatively, D is TRBD1 (5 bases). V lost 5 bases to trimming and J lost 2 bases, with 15 bases between them. Germline CDR1 is MDHEN and CDR2 is SYDVKM. The CDR3 totals 15 residues. DNA for the CDR3: TGTGCCAGCAGTCGTGCCGGGACGAGAAACACTGAAGCTTTCTTT. The encoded protein is CASSRAGTRNTEAFF.

The chain couples TRBV20-1 to TRBJ1-1, with D possibly being TRBD1 (5 bases). Germline loops: CDR1 DFQATT, CDR2 SNEGSKA (reference sequence). The V end was cut by 3 bases, the J end by 0 bases, with 20 bases between. This CDR3 spans 17 amino acids. The CDR3 DNA is TGCAGTGCTAGTAAATTTCTAGGGGACTTCATGAACACTGAAGCTTTCTTT. Translating it yields CSASKFLGDFMNTEAFF.

This clonotype was seen a few times. The V call is TRBV5-1, the J call TRBJ2-1; D ambiguous. CDR1 SGHRS and CDR2 YFSETQ come from the germline V gene. This CDR3 contains 13 residues. V was shortened by 7 bases and J by 6 bases, with 14 bases between the two germline ends. CDR3 sequence (DNA): TGCGCCAGCGCCTGGTCTCCTTCCAATGAGCAGTTCTTC. It codes for CASAWSPSNEQFF.

The chain joins TRBV10-1 to TRBJ2-4; D is ambiguous. The end of the DNA aligns better with TRBJ2-7, so the J call may be wrong. The CDR3 is made up of 12 amino acids. Germline loops: CDR1 WNHNN, CDR2 SYGVQD (reference sequence). The CDR3 sequence: CASSDSNYEQYF. CDR3 in DNA: TGCGCCAGCAGTGACAGTAACTACGAGCAGTACTTC.

This clonotype was counted only a few times. The chain links TRBV6-5 to TRBJ1-2; the D is unclear. Trimming removed 0 bases at V and 4 bases at J, with 12 bases between. The CDR3 has 15 residues. Looked up from germline, CDR1 is MNHEY and CDR2 is SVGAGI. CDR3 amino acids: CASSYSKAGFYGYTF. CDR3 DNA sequence: TGTGCCAGCAGTTACTCGAAAGCGGGGTTCTATGGCTACACCTTC.

The chain joins TRBV10-3 to TRBJ2-5; 11 bases fit TRBD2. Germline trimming cut 11 bases from V and 11 bases from J; bases unmatched to any gene: 16. CDR1 is ENHRY and CDR2 is SYGVKD in the germline V gene. The length of the CDR3 is 14 residues. CDR3 nucleotide sequence: TGTGCCGTCGCCGATAGCGGGGGGGACAATGAGCAGTACTTC. This gives the protein CAVADSGGDNEQYF.

This clonotype has more than one count but fewer than ten. The CDR3 sequence: CASSRGLAKETQYF. The CDR3 DNA reads TGTGCCAGCAGCCGAGGACTAGCTAAGGAGACCCAGTACTTC. The chain employs TRBV13 and TRBJ2-5; 8 bases align to TRBD2. J was trimmed by 5 bases and V by 5 bases; bases with no gene match: 7. CDR3 length: 14 residues. The germline CDR1 and CDR2 sequences are PRHDT and FYEKMQ (reference sequence).

This sequence joins TRBV6-5 and TRBJ2-1; D remains ambiguous. The CDR3 is made up of 13 amino acids. Germline V gives CDR1 MNHEY, CDR2 SVGAGI. The V gene lost 2 bases and the J gene lost 7 bases, with 9 bases spanning the gap. CDR3 DNA: TGTGCCAGCAGTTACATGGGTGGGAATGAGCAGTTCTTC. Translating it yields CASSYMGGNEQFF.

On this clonotype: The CDR3 does not end in the conserved phenylalanine or tryptophan, so this is likely a read error. The J gene is TRBJ2-4, the V gene TRBV6-1; TRBD1 aligns across 7 bases. The J call may be in error: the DNA end matches TRBJ2-7 better. Per germline, CDR1 MNHNS and CDR2 SASEGT. CDR3 length equals 13 residues. This CDR3 reads CASRKTGKTEQYL. The DNA for the CDR3 is TGTGCCAGCCGAAAGACAGGGAAGACCGAGCAGTACTTA.

This clonotype has only a few counts. This chain links TRBV7-9 with TRBJ1-4; D remains ambiguous. Germline CDR1 SEHNR, CDR2 FQNEAQ (reference sequence). The CDR3 loop spans 17 amino acids. V lost 5 bases and J lost 4, with 20 bases in between. This chain's CDR3 is CASSMPFAWERNEKLFF. In nucleotides, the CDR3 is TGTGCCAGCAGCATGCCTTTCGCTTGGGAGCGTAATGAAAAACTGTTTTTT.

V usage is TRBV7-3 and J usage is TRBJ2-1; 14 bases fit TRBD2. V dropped 4 bases and J dropped 8; count of bases not matched to a gene: 4. The CDR3 covers 15 residues. Germline lookup yields CDR1 SGHTA and CDR2 FQGTGA. As DNA, the CDR3 is TGTGCCAGCAGCTCAAAGGGACTAGCGGGGGATGAGCAGTTCTTC. It translates to CASSSKGLAGDEQFF.

As regards this clonotype: This could be a read error, since a much larger clone is one nucleotide away. The V call is TRBV20-1, the J call TRBJ2-7; 7 nucleotides line up with TRBD2. In germline, CDR1 is DFQATT, CDR2 SNEGSKA (reference sequence). The CDR3 contains 17 residues. CDR3 residues: CSAGDAGRGRANNEQYF. The CDR3 DNA sequence: TGCAGTGCTGGAGATGCGGGACGGGGGAGGGCTAACAATGAGCAGTACTTC.

The V call is TRBV5-6, the J call TRBJ2-6; tentative D call: TRBD1 (6 bases). This CDR3 is built from 13 residues. In germline, CDR1 is SGHDT, CDR2 YYEEEE. Trimming pared 4 bases from V and 15 bases from J, leaving 17 bases between. The CDR3 coding sequence is TGTGCCAGCAGCCCACAGGGTATCGCCGACCTGACTTTC. The encoded protein is CASSPQGIADLTF.

This chain uses TRBV27 with TRBJ2-7, with no clear D. This CDR3 has 13 residues. V shed 0 bases and J shed 3 bases, with 6 bases lying between them. Germline CDR1 reads MNHEY; CDR2 reads SMNVEV (reference sequence). The CDR3 loop reads CASSLSFLYEQYF. The CDR3 coding sequence is TGTGCCAGCAGTTTATCCTTCCTCTACGAGCAGTACTTC.

The rearrangement uses TRBV7-8 and TRBJ2-5, with D perhaps TRBD2 (5 bases). V lost 5 bases and J 7 bases, leaving 14 bases between the germline ends. The CDR3 is 13 amino acids. Germline V lookup: CDR1 SGHVS, CDR2 FQNEAQ. The CDR3 sequence: CASSPVGEGTQYF. CDR3 in DNA: TGTGCCAGCAGCCCCGTCGGGGAAGGGACCCAGTACTTC.

This chain joins TRBV5-1 and TRBJ1-1; D possibly corresponds to TRBD1 (6 bases). V lost 1 base and J lost 0, with 10 bases in between. Germline V lookup: CDR1 SGHRS, CDR2 YFSETQ. The CDR3 length is 15 residues. The CDR3 DNA reads TGCGCCAGCAGCTTGCAGGGGTTAATGAACACTGAAGCTTTCTTT. Amino acid sequence: CASSLQGLMNTEAFF. The full variable domain, its missing parts supplied by reference TRBV5-1 and TRBJ1-1, is KAGVTQTPRYLIKTRGQQVTLSCSPISGHRSVSWYQQTPGQGLQFLFEYFSETQRNKGNFPGRFSGRQFSNSRSEMNVSTLELGDSALYLCASSLQGLMNTEAFFGQGTRLTVV.

The chain employs TRBV9 and TRBJ2-5; D unresolved. The ends were cut back, 1 base at V and 11 bases at J, with 15 bases in the middle. Germline V gene lookup returns CDR1 SGDLS and CDR2 YYNGEE. The CDR3 has 13 residues. The CDR3 loop reads CASSVYIVNEQYF. CDR3 DNA: TGTGCCAGCAGCGTATATATTGTGAATGAGCAGTACTTC.

V and J are TRBV9 and TRBJ2-1; D is possibly TRBD2 (6 bases). V lost 2 bases and J 0 bases, leaving 15 bases between the germline ends. This CDR3 spans 17 amino acids. The germline V gene encodes CDR1 SGDLS and CDR2 YYNGEE. This CDR3 is CASSVEEGPNSYNEQFF. DNA for the CDR3: TGTGCCAGCAGCGTTGAGGAGGGTCCCAACTCCTACAATGAGCAGTTCTTC.

The CDR3 reads CASSQSGTTGELFF. The CDR3 coding sequence is TGTGCCAGCAGCCAATCCGGCACAACCGGGGAGCTGTTTTTT. V and J are TRBV3-1 and TRBJ2-2; D is undetermined. The CDR3 is 14 residues long. Per the germline V gene, CDR1 is LGHDT and CDR2 is YNNKEL (reference sequence). Trimming stripped 2 bases from V and 5 bases from J, with 9 bases between.

The chain employs TRBV20-1 and TRBJ1-2; 9 positions agree with TRBD1. Germline trimming cut 5 bases from V and 8 bases from J; bases unmatched to any gene: 9. The CDR3 contains 13 residues. The germline CDR1 and CDR2 sequences are DFQATT and SNEGSKA (reference sequence). The CDR3: CSAPGQGMGGYTF. For the CDR3, the DNA is TGCAGTGCTCCTGGACAGGGGATGGGCGGCTACACCTTC.

The chain uses TRBV5-1 and TRBJ2-3; TRBD1 is a possible D gene (6 bases). The assigned J gene may be wrong: the sequence end matches TRBJ1-5 better. The CDR3 is 15 residues long. Germline lookup yields CDR1 SGHRS and CDR2 YFSETQ. CDR3 sequence reads: CASSMTSGGTDTQHF. In DNA form, the CDR3 reads TGCGCCAGCAGCATGACTAGCGGGGGCACAGATACGCAGCATTTT.

The V call is TRBV6-5, the J call TRBJ2-1, with TRBD2 matching over 11 bases. The ends lost 3 bases at V and 0 bases at J; junction bases unmatched: 13. The CDR3 loop spans 20 amino acids. Looked up from germline, CDR1 is MNHEY and CDR2 is SVGAGI. The CDR3 reads CASSYHPSGGTTSSYNEQFF. DNA for the CDR3: TGTGCCAGCAGTTATCACCCTAGCGGGGGGACCACCTCCTCCTACAATGAGCAGTTCTTC.

The J gene is TRBJ2-1, the V gene TRBV24-1; tentatively, D is TRBD2 (5 bases). Germline V CDR1 and CDR2: KGHDR, SFDVKD. The CDR3 totals 14 residues. The ends were cut back, 4 bases at V and 8 bases at J, with 14 bases in the middle. The CDR3 spells CATSDQRSRDEQFF. The DNA for the CDR3 is TGTGCCACCAGTGACCAGCGGTCTAGGGATGAGCAGTTCTTC.

The V and J genes are TRBV3-1 and TRBJ2-7, with a weak D call TRBD2 (5 bases). The CDR3 is made up of 13 amino acids. From germline, CDR1 is LGHDT and CDR2 YNNKEL (reference sequence). V was clipped by 5 bases and J by 3 bases, with 11 bases between them. The CDR3 DNA reads as TGTGCCAGCAGCGGAACCCGGGACTACGAGCAGTACTTC. This codes for CASSGTRDYEQYF.

This chain uses TRBV7-9 with TRBJ2-4; perhaps TRBD2 as D (6 bases). The J call may be incorrect, as the DNA end agrees better with TRBJ2-7. This CDR3 has 15 amino acids. CDR1 SEHNR and CDR2 FQNEAQ come from the germline V gene (reference sequence). CDR3 residues: CASSIPGLSQYEQYF. The CDR3, as DNA: TGTGCCAGCAGCATACCGGGACTGAGTCAGTACGAGCAGTACTTC.

This clonotype was counted a few times. The genes are TRBV20-1 and TRBJ2-4; 11 positions agree with TRBD1. CDR1 and CDR2 (germline): DFQATT, SNEGSKA (reference sequence). CDR3 length equals 20 residues. V shed 2 bases, J shed 1 base, and the junction held 16 bases outside the gene matches. The CDR3 nucleotides are TGCAGTGCTAGACCTCCACTCCCGGGACAGGGGGATACTGCCAAAAACATTCAGTACTTC. This sequence encodes CSARPPLPGQGDTAKNIQYF.

The table lists this clonotype with many counts. This chain links TRBV7-9 with TRBJ1-1, with a possible D match to TRBD1 (6 bases). The CDR3 length is 14 residues. Germline CDR1 and CDR2: SEHNR and FQNEAQ (reference sequence). Trimming removed 4 bases at V and 1 base at J, with 10 bases between. CDR3 sequence: CASSSGTTNTEAFF. In DNA, the CDR3 is TGTGCCAGCAGCTCCGGGACAACGAACACTGAAGCTTTCTTT.